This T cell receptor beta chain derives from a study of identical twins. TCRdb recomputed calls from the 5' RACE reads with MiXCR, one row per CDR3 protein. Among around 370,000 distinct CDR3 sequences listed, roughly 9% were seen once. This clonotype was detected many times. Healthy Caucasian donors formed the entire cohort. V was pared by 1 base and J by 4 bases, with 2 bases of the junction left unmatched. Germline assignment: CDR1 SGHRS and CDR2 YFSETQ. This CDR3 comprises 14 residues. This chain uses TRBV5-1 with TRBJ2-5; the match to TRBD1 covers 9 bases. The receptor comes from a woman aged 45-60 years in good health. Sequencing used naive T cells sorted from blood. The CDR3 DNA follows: TGCGCCAGCAGCTTGCCGGACAGGGGAGAGACCCAGTACTTC. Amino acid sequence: CASSLPDRGETQYF.